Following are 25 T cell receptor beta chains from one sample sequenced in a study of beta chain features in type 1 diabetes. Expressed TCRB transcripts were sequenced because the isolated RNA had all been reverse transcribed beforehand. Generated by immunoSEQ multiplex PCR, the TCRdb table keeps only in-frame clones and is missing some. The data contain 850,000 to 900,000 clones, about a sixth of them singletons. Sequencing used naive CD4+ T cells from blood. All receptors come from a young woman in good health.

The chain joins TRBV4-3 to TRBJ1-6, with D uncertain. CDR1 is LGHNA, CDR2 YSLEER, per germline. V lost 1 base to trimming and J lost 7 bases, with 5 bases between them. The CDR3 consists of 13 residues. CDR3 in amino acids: CASSQVANSPLHF. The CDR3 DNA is TGCGCCAGCAGCCAAGTGGCCAATTCACCCCTCCACTTT.

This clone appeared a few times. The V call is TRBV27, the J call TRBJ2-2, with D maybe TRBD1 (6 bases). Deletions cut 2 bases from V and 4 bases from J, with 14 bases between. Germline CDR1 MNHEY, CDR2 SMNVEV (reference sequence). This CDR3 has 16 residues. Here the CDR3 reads CASSLNGRGSTGELFF. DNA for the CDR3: TGTGCCAGCAGTTTAAATGGCAGGGGAAGCACCGGGGAGCTGTTTTTT.

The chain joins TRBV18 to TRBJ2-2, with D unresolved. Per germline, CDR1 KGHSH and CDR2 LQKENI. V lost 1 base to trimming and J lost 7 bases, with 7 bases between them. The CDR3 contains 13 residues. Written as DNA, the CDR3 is TGTGCCAGCTCACCACAGAATCTCGGGGAGCTGTTTTTT. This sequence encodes CASSPQNLGELFF.

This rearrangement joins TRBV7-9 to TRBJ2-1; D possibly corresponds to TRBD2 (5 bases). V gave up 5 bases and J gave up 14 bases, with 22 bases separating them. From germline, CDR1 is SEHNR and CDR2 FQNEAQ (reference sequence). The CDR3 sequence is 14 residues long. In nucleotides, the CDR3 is TGTGCCAGCAGCGTCTCGGTGGCGGGCCCCCGGGAGTTCTTC. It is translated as CASSVSVAGPREFF.

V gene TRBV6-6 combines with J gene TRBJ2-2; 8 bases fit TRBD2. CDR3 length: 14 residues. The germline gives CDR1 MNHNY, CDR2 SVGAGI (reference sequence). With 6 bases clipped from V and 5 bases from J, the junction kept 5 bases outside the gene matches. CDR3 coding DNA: TGTGCCAGCAGAGGACTAGCTGGTACCGGGGAGCTGTTTTTT. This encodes CASRGLAGTGELFF.

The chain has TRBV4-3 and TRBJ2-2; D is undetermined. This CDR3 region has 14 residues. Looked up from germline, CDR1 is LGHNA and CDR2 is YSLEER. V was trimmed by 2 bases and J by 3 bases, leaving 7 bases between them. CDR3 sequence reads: CASSQYSDTGELFF. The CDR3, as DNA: TGCGCCAGCAGCCAATACAGTGACACCGGGGAGCTGTTTTTT.

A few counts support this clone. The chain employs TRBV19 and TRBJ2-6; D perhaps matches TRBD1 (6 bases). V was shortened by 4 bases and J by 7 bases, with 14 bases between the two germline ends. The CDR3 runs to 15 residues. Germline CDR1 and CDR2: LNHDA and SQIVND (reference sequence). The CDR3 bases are TGTGCCAGTAGTACAGGGGCCCTCGGAGCCAACGTCCTGACTTTC. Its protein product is CASSTGALGANVLTF.

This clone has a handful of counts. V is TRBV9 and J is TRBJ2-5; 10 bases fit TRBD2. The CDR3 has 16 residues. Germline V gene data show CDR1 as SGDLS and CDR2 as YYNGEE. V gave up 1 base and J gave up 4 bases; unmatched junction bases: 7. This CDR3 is CASSVSSLAGVETQYF. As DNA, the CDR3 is TGTGCCAGCAGCGTATCCTCTCTAGCGGGAGTAGAGACCCAGTACTTC.

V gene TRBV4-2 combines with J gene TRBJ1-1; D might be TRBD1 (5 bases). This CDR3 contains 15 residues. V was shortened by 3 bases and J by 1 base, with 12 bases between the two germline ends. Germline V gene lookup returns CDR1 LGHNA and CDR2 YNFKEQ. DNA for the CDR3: TGTGCCAGCAGCCAGGCCGGGACCGGGAACACTGAAGCTTTCTTT. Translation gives CASSQAGTGNTEAFF.

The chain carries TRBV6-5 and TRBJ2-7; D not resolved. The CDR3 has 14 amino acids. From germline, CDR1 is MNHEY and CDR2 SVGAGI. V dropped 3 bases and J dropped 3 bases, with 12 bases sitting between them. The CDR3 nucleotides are TGTGCCAGCAGTTATGGTAACGATGTCTACGAGCAGTACTTC. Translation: CASSYGNDVYEQYF.

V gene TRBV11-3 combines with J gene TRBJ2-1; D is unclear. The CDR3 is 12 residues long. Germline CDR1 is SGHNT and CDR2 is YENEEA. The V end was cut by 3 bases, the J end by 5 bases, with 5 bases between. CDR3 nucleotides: TGTGCCAGCAGCTTCCCTGACAATGAGCAGTTCTTC. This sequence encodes CASSFPDNEQFF.

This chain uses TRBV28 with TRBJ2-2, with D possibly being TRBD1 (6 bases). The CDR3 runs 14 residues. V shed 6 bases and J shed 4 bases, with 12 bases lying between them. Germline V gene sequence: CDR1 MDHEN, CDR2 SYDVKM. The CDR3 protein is CASSSGQLTGELFF. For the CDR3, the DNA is TGTGCCAGCAGCTCAGGACAGCTCACCGGGGAGCTGTTTTTT.

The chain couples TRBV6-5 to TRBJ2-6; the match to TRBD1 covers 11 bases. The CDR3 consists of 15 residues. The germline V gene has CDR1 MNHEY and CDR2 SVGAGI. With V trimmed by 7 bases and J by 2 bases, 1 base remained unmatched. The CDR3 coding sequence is TGTGCCAGCAAGGGACAGGGGGCTGGGGCCAACGTCCTGACTTTC. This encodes CASKGQGAGANVLTF.

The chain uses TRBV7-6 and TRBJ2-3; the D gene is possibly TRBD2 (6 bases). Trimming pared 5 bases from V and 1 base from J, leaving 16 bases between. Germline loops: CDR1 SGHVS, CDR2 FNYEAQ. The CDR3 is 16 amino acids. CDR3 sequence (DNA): TGTGCCAGCAGCCCCCTGGTCGGGAGAGGCACAGATACGCAGTATTTT. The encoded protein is CASSPLVGRGTDTQYF.

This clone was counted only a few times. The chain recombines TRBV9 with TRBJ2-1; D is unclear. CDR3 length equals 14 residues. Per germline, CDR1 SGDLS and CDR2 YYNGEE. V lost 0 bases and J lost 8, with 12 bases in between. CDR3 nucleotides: TGTGCCAGCAGCGTAGGTCCCGTCAGCGATGAGCAGTTCTTC. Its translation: CASSVGPVSDEQFF.

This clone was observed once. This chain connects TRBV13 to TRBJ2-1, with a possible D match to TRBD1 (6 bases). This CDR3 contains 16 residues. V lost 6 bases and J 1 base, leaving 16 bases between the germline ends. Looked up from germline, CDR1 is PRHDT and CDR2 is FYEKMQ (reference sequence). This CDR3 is CASSREQGKSYNEQFF. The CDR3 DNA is TGTGCCAGCAGTCGAGAGCAGGGGAAGTCCTACAATGAGCAGTTCTTC.

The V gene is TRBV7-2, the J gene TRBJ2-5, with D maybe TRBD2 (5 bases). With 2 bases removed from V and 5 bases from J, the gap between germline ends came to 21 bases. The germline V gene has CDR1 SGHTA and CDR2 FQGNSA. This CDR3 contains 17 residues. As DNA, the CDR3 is TGTGCCAGCAGCTTATCTCTCACGGACTGGTTAGGGGAGACCCAGTACTTC. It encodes CASSLSLTDWLGETQYF.

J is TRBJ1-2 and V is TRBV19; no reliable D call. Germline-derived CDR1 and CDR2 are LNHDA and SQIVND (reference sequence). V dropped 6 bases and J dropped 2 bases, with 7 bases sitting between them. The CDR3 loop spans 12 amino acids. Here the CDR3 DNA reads TGTGCCAGTAGCGGAAAAAACTATGGCTACACCTTC. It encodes CASSGKNYGYTF.

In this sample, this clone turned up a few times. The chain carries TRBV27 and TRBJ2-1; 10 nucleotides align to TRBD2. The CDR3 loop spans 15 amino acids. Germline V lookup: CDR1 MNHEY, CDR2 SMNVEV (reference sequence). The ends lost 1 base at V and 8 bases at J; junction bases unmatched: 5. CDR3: CASSLLAGGLDEQFF. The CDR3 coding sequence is TGTGCCAGCAGTTTATTAGCGGGAGGTCTCGATGAGCAGTTCTTC.

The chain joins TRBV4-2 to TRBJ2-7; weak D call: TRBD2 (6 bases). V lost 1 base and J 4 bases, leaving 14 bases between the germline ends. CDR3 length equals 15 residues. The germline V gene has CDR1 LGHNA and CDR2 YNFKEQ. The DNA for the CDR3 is TGTGCCAGCAGCCAAGTTCCGGGAGAAGGATACGAGCAGTACTTC. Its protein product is CASSQVPGEGYEQYF.

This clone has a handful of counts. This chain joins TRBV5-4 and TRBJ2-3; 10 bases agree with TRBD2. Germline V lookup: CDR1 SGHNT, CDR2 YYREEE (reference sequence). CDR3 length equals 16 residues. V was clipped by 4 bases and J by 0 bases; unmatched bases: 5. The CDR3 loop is CASSLIAGGSTDTQYF. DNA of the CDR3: TGTGCCAGCAGCCTGATAGCGGGAGGTAGCACAGATACGCAGTATTTT.

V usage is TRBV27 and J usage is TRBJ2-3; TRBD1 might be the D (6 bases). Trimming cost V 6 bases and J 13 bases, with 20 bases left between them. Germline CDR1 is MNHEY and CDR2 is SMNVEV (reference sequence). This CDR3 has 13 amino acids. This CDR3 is CASRTQGHPKEYF. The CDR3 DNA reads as TGTGCCAGCAGAACCCAGGGACACCCTAAGGAGTATTTT.

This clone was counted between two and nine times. This CDR3 reads CASSVGLTGYADTQYF. The CDR3 coding sequence is TGTGCCAGCAGCGTAGGTCTGACAGGGTACGCAGATACGCAGTATTTT. This chain uses TRBV9 with TRBJ2-3; 7 bases fit TRBD1. This CDR3 is 16 amino acids long. Germline CDR1 is SGDLS and CDR2 is YYNGEE. The junction had 8 bases not matched to a gene; V was cut back by 0 bases and J by 4 bases.

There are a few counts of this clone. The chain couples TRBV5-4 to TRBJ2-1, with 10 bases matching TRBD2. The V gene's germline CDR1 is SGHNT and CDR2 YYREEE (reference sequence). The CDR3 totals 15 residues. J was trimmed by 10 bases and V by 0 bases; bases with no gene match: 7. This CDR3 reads CASSLGAGGPFEQFF. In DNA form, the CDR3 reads TGTGCCAGCAGCTTGGGAGCGGGAGGGCCGTTCGAGCAGTTCTTC.

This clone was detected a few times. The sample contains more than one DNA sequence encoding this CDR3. The DNA of the CDR3 is TGTGCCAGCAGCCCTAGCGGGAACACCGGGGAGCTGTTTTTT. Residues: CASSPSGNTGELFF. The chain combines TRBV7-2 with TRBJ2-2; 7 bases line up with TRBD2. The germline V gene has CDR1 SGHTA and CDR2 FQGNSA. This CDR3 is 14 amino acids long. V dropped 5 bases and J dropped 1; count of bases not matched to a gene: 1.